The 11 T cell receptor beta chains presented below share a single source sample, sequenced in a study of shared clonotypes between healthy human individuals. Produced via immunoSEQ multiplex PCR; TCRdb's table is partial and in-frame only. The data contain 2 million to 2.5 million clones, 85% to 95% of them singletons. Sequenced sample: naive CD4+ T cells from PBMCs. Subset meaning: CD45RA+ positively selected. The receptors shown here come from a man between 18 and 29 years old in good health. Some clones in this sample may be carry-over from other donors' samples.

The CDR3 loop is CASSFLQGAGPKNIQYF. CDR3 bases: TGTGCCAGCAGTTTTCTGCAGGGGGCTGGACCCAAAAACATTCAGTACTTC. This chain links TRBV28 with TRBJ2-4; the match to TRBD1 covers 8 bases. The CDR3 totals 17 residues. The V segment lost 3 bases and the J segment 2 bases; nucleotides outside the gene matches: 9. CDR1 and CDR2 from the germline V gene are MDHEN and SYDVKM.

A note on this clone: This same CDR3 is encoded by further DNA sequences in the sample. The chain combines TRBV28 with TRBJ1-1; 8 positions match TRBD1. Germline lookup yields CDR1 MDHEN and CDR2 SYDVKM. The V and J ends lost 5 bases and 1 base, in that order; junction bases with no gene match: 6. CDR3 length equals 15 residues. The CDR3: CASSPSGTGNTEAFF. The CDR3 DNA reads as TGTGCCAGCAGTCCTTCCGGGACAGGGAACACTGAAGCTTTCTTT. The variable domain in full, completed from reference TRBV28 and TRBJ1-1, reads DVKVTQSSRYLVKRTGEKVFLECVQDMDHENMFWYRQDPGLGLRLIYFSYDVKMKEKGDIPEGYSVSREKKERFSLILESASTNQTSMYLCASSPSGTGNTEAFFGQGTRLTVV.

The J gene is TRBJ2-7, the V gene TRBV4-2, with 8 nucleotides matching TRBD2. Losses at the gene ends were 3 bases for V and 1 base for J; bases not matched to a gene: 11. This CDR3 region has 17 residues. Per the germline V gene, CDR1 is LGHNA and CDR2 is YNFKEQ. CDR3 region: CASSQASGRRESYEQYF. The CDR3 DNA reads TGTGCCAGCAGCCAGGCCAGCGGGAGAAGGGAATCCTACGAGCAGTACTTC.

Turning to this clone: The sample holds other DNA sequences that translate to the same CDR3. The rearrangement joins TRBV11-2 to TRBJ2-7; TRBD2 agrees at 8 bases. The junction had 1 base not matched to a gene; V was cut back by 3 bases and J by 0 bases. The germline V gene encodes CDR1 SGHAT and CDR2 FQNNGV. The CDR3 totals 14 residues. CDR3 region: CASSFSGSSYEQYF. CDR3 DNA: TGTGCCAGCAGCTTCAGCGGGAGCTCCTACGAGCAGTACTTC.

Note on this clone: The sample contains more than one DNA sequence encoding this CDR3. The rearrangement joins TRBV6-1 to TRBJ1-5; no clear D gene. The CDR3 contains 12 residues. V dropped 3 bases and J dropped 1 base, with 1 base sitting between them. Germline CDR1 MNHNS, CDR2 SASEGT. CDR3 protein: CASSESNQPQHF. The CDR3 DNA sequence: TGTGCCAGCAGTGAGAGCAATCAGCCCCAGCATTTT.

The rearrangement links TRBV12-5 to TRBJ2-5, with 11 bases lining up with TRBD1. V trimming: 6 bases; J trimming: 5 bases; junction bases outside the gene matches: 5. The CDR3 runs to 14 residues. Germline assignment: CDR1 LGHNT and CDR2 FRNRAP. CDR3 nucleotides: TGTGCTAGTGGCCCGGACAGGGGGCTGGAGACCCAGTACTTC. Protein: CASGPDRGLETQYF.

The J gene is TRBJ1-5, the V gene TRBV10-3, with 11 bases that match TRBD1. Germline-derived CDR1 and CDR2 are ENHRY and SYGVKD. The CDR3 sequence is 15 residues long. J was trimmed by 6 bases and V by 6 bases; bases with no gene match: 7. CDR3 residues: CAISSGQGATQPQHF. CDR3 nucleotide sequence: TGTGCCATCAGCTCCGGACAGGGGGCAACTCAGCCCCAGCATTTT.

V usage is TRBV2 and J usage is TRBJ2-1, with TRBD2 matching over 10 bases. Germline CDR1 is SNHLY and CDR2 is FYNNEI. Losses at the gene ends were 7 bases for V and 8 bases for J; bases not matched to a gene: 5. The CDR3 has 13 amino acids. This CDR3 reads CASKASGSHEQFF. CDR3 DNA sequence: TGTGCCAGCAAGGCTAGCGGGAGCCATGAGCAGTTCTTC.

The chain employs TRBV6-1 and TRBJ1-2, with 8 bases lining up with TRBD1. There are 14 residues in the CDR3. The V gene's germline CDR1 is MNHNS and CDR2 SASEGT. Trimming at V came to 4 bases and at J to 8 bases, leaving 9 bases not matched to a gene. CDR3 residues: CASSAQGAGGGYTF. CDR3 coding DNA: TGTGCCAGCAGTGCCCAGGGGGCCGGAGGAGGCTACACCTTC.

CDR3 amino acids: CASSLVSTNTEAFF. Here the CDR3 DNA reads TGTGCCAGCAGCTTAGTTTCGACGAACACTGAAGCTTTCTTT. The V gene is TRBV7-2, the J gene TRBJ1-1; D is uncertain. V lost 1 base to trimming and J lost 1 base, with 7 bases between them. Germline CDR1 reads SGHTA; CDR2 reads FQGNSA. This CDR3 is 14 amino acids long.

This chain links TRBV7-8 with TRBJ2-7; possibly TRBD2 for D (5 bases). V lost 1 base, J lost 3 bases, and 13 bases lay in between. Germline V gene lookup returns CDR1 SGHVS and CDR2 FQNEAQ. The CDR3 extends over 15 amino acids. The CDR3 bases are TGTGCCAGCAGCTTAGTAGCGCAAGGCTACTACGAGCAGTACTTC. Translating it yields CASSLVAQGYYEQYF.